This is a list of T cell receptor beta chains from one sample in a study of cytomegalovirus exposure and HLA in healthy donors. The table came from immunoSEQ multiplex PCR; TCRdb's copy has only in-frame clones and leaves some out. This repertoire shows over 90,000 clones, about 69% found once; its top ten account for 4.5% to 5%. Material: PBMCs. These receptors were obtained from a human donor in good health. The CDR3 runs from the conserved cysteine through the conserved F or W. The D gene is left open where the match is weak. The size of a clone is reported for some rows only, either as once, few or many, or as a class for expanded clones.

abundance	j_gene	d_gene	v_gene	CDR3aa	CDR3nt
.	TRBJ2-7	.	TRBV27	CASSFSGAYEQYF	TGTGCCAGCAGTTTTAGCGGAGCCTACGAGCAGTACTTC
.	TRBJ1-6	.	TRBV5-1	CASSLEEGLFNSPLHF	TGCGCCAGCAGCTTGGAGGAGGGACTGTTTAATTCACCCCTCCACTTT
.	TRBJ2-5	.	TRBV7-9	CASSAVAQETQYF	TGTGCCAGCAGCGCCGTAGCACAAGAGACCCAGTACTTC
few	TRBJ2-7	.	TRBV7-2	CASRPTGNYYEQYF	TGTGCCAGCAGACCCACAGGGAACTACTACGAGCAGTACTTC
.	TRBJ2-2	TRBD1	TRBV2	CASSEAGTGRTGELFF	TGTGCCAGCAGTGAAGCGGGGACAGGCCGTACCGGGGAGCTGTTTTTT
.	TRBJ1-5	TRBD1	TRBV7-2	CASSRDRSNQPQHF	TGTGCCAGCAGCCGGGACAGATCCAATCAGCCCCAGCATTTT
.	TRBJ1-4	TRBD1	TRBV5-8	CASSLGTAEKLFF	TGTGCCAGCAGCCTAGGGACAGCCGAAAAACTGTTTTTT
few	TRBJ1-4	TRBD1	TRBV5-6	CASSGLGTGDEKLFF	TGTGCCAGCAGCGGTCTGGGGACAGGGGATGAAAAACTGTTTTTT
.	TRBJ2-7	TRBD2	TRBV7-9	CASSLAPSGSYEQYF	TGTGCCAGCAGCTTAGCCCCTAGCGGGAGCTACGAGCAGTACTTC
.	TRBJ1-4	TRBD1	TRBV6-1	CASKTGSTNEKLFF	TGTGCCAGCAAGACAGGGTCGACTAATGAAAAACTGTTTTTT
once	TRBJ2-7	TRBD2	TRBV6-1	CASVLAGGRYEQYF	TGTGCCAGTGTACTAGCGGGAGGGAGGTACGAGCAGTACTTC
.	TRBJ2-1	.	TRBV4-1	CASSPRLGSGAYNEQFF	TGCGCCAGCAGCCCTCGACTCGGGAGTGGCGCCTACAATGAGCAGTTCTTC
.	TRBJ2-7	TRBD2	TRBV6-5	CASSSSGTNYEQYF	TGTGCCAGCAGTTCTAGCGGGACCAACTACGAGCAGTACTTC
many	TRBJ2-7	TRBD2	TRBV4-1	CASSYGTSGRMEQYF	TGCGCCAGCAGCTACGGGACTAGCGGGAGGATGGAGCAGTACTTC
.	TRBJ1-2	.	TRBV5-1	CASSPGVTGQRGYGYTF	TGCGCCAGCAGCCCAGGTGTTACAGGGCAACGGGGCTATGGCTACACCTTC
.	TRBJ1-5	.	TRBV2	CASSDTYQPQHF	TGTGCCAGCAGTGACACTTATCAGCCCCAGCATTTT
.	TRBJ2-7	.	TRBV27	CASSFQAPAYEQYF	TGTGCCAGCAGTTTCCAAGCGCCCGCCTACGAGCAGTACTTC
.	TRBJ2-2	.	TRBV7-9	CASSLRRFAENTGELFF	TGTGCCAGCAGCTTAAGGCGGTTTGCAGAGAACACCGGGGAGCTGTTTTTT
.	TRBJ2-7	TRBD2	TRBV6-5	CASSRGLAGGGEQYF	TGTGCCAGCAGTAGGGGACTAGCGGGAGGTGGGGAGCAGTACTTC
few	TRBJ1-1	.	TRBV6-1	CASSVMINLGTEAFF	TGTGCCAGCAGTGTAATGATTAACCTCGGGACTGAAGCTTTCTTT
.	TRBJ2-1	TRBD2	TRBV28	CASSSNPGLDGPEQFF	TGTGCCAGCAGTTCCAACCCGGGACTAGACGGCCCCGAGCAGTTCTTC
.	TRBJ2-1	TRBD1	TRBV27	CASRQGAGNNEQFF	TGTGCCAGCAGGCAGGGGGCGGGCAACAATGAGCAGTTCTTC
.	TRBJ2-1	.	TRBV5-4	CASSETGTFFYNEQFF	TGTGCCAGCAGCGAAACCGGGACTTTCTTCTACAATGAGCAGTTCTTC
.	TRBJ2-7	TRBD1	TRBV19	CASSITHTGTGGNEQYF	TGTGCCAGTAGTATAACACATACCGGGACAGGGGGTAACGAGCAGTACTTC
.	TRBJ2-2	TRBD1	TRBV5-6	CASSLGTGVAGELFF	TGTGCCAGCAGCTTGGGGACAGGGGTGGCCGGGGAGCTGTTTTTT
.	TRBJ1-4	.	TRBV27	CASSLYSYTGEKLFF	TGTGCCAGCAGTTTATATAGTTACACGGGAGAAAAACTGTTTTTT
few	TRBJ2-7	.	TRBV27	CASGQGSSYEQYF	TGTGCCAGCGGGCAGGGGAGTTCCTACGAGCAGTACTTC
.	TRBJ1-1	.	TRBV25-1	CASSRGASNTEAFF	TGTGCCAGCAGCCGGGGGGCAAGTAACACTGAAGCTTTCTTT
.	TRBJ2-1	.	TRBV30	CAWSLVRSSYNEQFF	TGTGCCTGGAGTCTAGTTCGGAGCTCCTACAATGAGCAGTTCTTC
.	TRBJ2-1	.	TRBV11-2	CASSLALPVNEQFF	TGTGCCAGCAGCTTAGCCCTCCCGGTCAATGAGCAGTTCTTC
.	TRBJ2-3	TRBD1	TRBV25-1	CASSSALTGFRADTQYF	TGTGCCAGCAGTTCCGCCTTGACAGGGTTCCGCGCAGATACGCAGTATTTT
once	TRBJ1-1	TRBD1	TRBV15	CATSKDLRQGSNTEAFF	TGTGCCACCAGCAAGGATCTCCGACAGGGCTCGAACACTGAAGCTTTCTTT
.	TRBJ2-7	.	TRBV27	CASSLSSGSISYEQYF	TGTGCCAGCAGTTTATCGTCGGGATCTATCTCCTACGAGCAGTACTTC
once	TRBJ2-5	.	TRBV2	CASSESLGRGTQYF	TGTGCCAGCAGTGAGTCTCTAGGTCGGGGGACCCAGTACTTC
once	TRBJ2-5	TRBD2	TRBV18	CASLKASTSGETQYF	TGTGCCAGCCTTAAAGCCTCGACTAGCGGAGAGACCCAGTACTTC
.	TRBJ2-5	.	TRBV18	CASSPPTQETQYF	TGTGCCAGCTCACCACCCACTCAAGAGACCCAGTACTTC
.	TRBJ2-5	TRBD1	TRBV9	CASSPRLRDRGQETQYF	TGTGCCAGCAGCCCTCGACTCCGGGACAGGGGACAAGAGACCCAGTACTTC
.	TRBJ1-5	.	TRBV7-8	CASSQHRDGGRNQPQHF	TGTGCCAGCAGCCAGCACAGGGACGGAGGTAGGAATCAGCCCCAGCATTTT
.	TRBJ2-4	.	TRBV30	CAWSSQALAKNIQYF	TGTGCCTGGAGTAGTCAGGCGCTAGCCAAAAACATTCAGTACTTC
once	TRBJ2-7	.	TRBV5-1	CASSFGSEYEQYF	TGCGCCAGCAGCTTCGGGAGTGAATACGAGCAGTACTTC
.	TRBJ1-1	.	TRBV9	CASSVVIQAGNTEAFF	TGTGCCAGCAGCGTAGTTATCCAGGCCGGTAACACTGAAGCTTTCTTT
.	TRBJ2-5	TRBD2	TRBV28	CASTTPAPGLVNQETQYF	TGTGCCAGCACCACCCCTGCCCCGGGACTAGTGAATCAAGAGACCCAGTACTTC
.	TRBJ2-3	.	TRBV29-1	CSVPQRSWHTDTQYF	TGCAGCGTTCCCCAGAGGTCTTGGCACACAGATACGCAGTATTTT
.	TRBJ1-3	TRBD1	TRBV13	CASSLAGGRNTIYF	TGTGCCAGCAGCTTAGCAGGGGGCCGAAACACCATATATTTT
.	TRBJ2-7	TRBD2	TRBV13	CASSLMWTRKSEQYF	TGTGCCAGCAGCTTAATGTGGACTAGGAAGTCCGAGCAGTACTTC
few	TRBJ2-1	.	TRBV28	CASRGLAYNEQFF	TGTGCCAGCAGAGGCCTAGCATACAATGAGCAGTTCTTC
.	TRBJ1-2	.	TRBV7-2	CASSLGGANYGYTF	TGTGCCAGCAGCTTAGGTGGGGCGAATTATGGCTACACCTTC
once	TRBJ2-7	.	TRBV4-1	CASSQPARGHEQYF	TGCGCCAGCAGCCAACCCGCGAGAGGCCATGAGCAGTACTTC
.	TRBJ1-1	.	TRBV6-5	CASSRGGSTEAFF	TGTGCCAGCAGTAGGGGGGGTAGCACTGAAGCTTTCTTT
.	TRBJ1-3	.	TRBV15	CATRGHSGNTIYF	TGTGCCACCAGGGGGCACTCTGGAAACACCATATATTTT
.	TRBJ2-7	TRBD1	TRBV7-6	CASSPGQSSYEQYF	TGTGCCAGCAGCCCGGGACAGAGCTCCTACGAGCAGTACTTC
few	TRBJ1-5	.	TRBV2	CASSEELARELNQPQHF	TGTGCCAGCAGTGAAGAGCTGGCCAGGGAACTCAATCAGCCCCAGCATTTT
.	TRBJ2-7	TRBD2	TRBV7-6	CASTLGGTGYEQYF	TGTGCCAGCACCCTCGGGGGGACGGGCTACGAGCAGTACTTC
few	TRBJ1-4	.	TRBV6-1	CASSPRDEKLFF	TGTGCCAGCAGTCCCAGGGATGAAAAACTGTTTTTT
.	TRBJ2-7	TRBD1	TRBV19	CASQRTGGIYEQYF	TGTGCCAGTCAAAGGACAGGGGGCATCTACGAGCAGTACTTC
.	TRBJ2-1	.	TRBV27	CASSFNHPSEQFF	TGTGCCAGCAGCTTCAACCACCCCAGTGAGCAGTTCTTC